The clone carrying this TCR beta chain was counted only a few times. The antigen is not known. The entry originates in a study of post-analysis software for immune sequencing data. Included in the TCR beta cDNA libraries were unique molecular identifiers. Some 500,000 cDNA molecules were obtained per 1 to 10 million input T cells. Via MiXCR, TCRdb re-called the PCR reads, giving one row per CDR3 protein. Seen here are fewer than 600,000 distinct CDR3 sequences, 40% to 55% observed once, and the top ten hold roughly an eighth. The study, taken as a whole, reports: With F measure, samples from one preparation batch clustered together strongly.

Sequencing was done on a sample of blood. The sequence came from a girl aged 10 to 17 with multiple sclerosis.

For the CDR3, the DNA is TGCGCCAGCAGCTCACTAAACAGGGGAAGGGGCACAGATACGCAGTATTTT. Amino acids: CASSSLNRGRGTDTQYF. The chain uses TRBV5-1 and TRBJ2-3; TRBD1 aligns across 7 bases. Germline assignment: CDR1 SGHRS and CDR2 YFSETQ. The CDR3 runs 17 residues. V was pared by 3 bases and J by 1 base, with 11 bases of the junction left unmatched.